This T cell receptor beta chain is drawn from a study of control samples from healthy donors and cancer patients. The method was immunoSEQ multiplex PCR; TCRdb's version includes in-frame clones alone and lacks a portion of them. The sample lists roughly 170,000 clones; around 88% were seen once. V was cut by 0 bases and J by 13 bases, with 17 bases left in between. This CDR3 region has 14 residues. Germline V CDR1 and CDR2: SGHRS, YFSETQ. This receptor was taken from a woman in her twenties or thirties in good health. Sequencing was performed on blood. The chain combines TRBV5-1 with TRBJ2-1; no reliable D call. This CDR3 is CASSLAHLPAVQFF. CDR3 coding DNA: TGCGCCAGCAGCTTGGCTCATCTACCAGCTGTTCAGTTCTTC.